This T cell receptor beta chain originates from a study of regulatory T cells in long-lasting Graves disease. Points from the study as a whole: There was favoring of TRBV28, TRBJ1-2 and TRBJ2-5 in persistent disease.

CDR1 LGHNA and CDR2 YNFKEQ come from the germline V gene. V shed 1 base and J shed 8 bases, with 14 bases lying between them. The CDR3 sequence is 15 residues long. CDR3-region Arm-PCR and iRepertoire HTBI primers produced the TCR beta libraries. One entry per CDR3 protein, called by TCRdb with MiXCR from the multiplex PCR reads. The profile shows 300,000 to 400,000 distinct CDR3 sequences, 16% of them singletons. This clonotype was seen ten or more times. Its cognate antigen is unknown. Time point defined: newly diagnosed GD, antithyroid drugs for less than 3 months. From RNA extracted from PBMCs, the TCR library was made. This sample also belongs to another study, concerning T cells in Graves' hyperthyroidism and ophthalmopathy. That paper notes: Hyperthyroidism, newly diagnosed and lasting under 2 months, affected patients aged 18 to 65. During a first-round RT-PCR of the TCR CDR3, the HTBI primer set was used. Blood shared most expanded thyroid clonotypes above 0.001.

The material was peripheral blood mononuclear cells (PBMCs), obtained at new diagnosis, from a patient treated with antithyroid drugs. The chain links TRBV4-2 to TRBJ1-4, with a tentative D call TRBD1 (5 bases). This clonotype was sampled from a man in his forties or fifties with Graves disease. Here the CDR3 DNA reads TGTGCCAGCAGCCAAGGTGGGGCAGAGTTGGAAAAACTGTTTTTT. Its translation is CASSQGGAELEKLFF.